This T cell receptor (beta chain) was sequenced for a study of graft-versus-host responses after intestinal transplantation. Study-level information: Uniformly, recipients were administered anti-thymocyte globulin induction with subsequent tacrolimus and steroids for around 3 years.

CDR3 length equals 15 residues. The V gene's germline CDR1 is SGDLS and CDR2 YYNGEE. V trimming: 3 bases; J trimming: 3 bases; junction bases outside the gene matches: 5. Study findings and constraints: Present in recipient marrow, GvH clones included some that appeared first in ileum or blood.

Worth noting for this clone: Its antigen remains unidentified.

Using immunoSEQ multiplex PCR, the repertoire was profiled, and TCRdb retains in-frame clones only, with some absent. This sample has around 100,000 clones; approximately 93% occur once, and the top ten carry 1.2%. The sample here was unstimulated CD8+ T cells sorted from spleen or lymph node cells, taken before transplant. The gene calls are TRBV9 and TRBJ1-2; TRBD1 agrees at 10 bases. This sequence was found in a human donor who was the organ donor for an intestinal transplant. The CDR3 nucleotides are TGTGCCAGCAGCGCCACGACAGGGGGCCACTATGGCTACACCTTC. Amino acid sequence: CASSATTGGHYGYTF.